This entry describes one T cell receptor beta chain. This clonotype appeared many times. Its specific antigen is unknown. No qualities accompany the bases; no much larger clone lies one base away. This specimen belongs to a study of Graves' ophthalmopathy and Graves' hyperthyroidism (dated by TCRdb to the late 2010s). Regarding the study in general: Peripheral blood samples were taken at the time of initial diagnosis, before any treatment was given. Following sample collection, hyperthyroidism patients were given methimazole at a starting dose of 30 mg daily, and ophthalmopathy patients were given high-dose intravenous methylprednisolone. For independent validation, a separate cohort was made up of fewer than 20 hyperthyroidism patients plus 17 patients who later progressed from hyperthyroidism to ophthalmopathy. In several hyperthyroidism patients, the T-cell repertoire of thyroid tissue was compared with the T-cell repertoire of blood. TCR beta repertoire signatures were used to distinguish Graves' ophthalmopathy from Graves' hyperthyroidism and to predict progression to ophthalmopathy. In total, approximately 130 blood samples were TCR-sequenced: approximately 40 ophthalmopathy, some 75 hyperthyroidism and about 17 hyperthyroidism-to-ophthalmopathy patients. To explore V-J signatures distinguishing ophthalmopathy from hyperthyroidism, a discovery set of more than 95 patients (about 41 ophthalmopathy, some 57 stable hyperthyroidism) was enrolled.

On the study overall, not on this receptor specifically: Sample size was not statistically predetermined, and group allocation was not concealed from the investigators. In validation, the model predicted ophthalmopathy progression with about 64% sensitivity and approximately 72% specificity; fewer than 15 predicted patients were CT-confirmed with GO in a median of about 6.2 months. In cross-validation, the 13-signature model distinguished ophthalmopathy from stable hyperthyroidism with about 90% sensitivity and approximately 81% specificity, while in the test set the corresponding values were approximately 80% and 75%. Most of the expanded thyroid clonotypes with a frequency above 0.001 were also detected in blood, and it was suggested that the thyroid immune response may be reflected by blood repertoires.

TCR beta CDR3 regions were amplified from RNA transcripts for repertoire sequencing. HTBI primers and the Qiagen OneStep RT-PCR kit were used in a first-round RT-PCR, which was followed by a second-round multiplex PCR, size selection and purification. Sequencing of the libraries was carried out on an Illumina HiSeq2000 in paired-end mode with 100 bp reads. The authors' analysis ran thus. SOAPnuke was used to process the reads, throwing out any read that had adapters, had uncalled bases, had a mean Phred below 15, or lacked an exact constant-primer or identifier match. High-quality paired reads were merged with COPE v1.2.5. Each unique nucleotide sequence was treated as a clonotype, and MiTCR v1.1 was used to align the clonotypes to the IMGT TRB V, D and J references. The analysis was limited to V-J combinations with a frequency above 0.0001, which together covered 99.2% of repertoires. For each V-J combination, a TCR clonal expansion and chaos score was defined as the ratio of F50 clonal expansion to chaos observed in the TCRdist matrix. Features were reduced by Welch's t-statistics and random forest to approximately 13 V-J combinations, which fed a naive Bayes classifier. Thyroid-blood repertoire similarity was quantified with the Morisita-Horn index. TCRdb itself trimmed the public reads at Q25 with fastp, ran MiXCR and retained productive beta chains. Rows are combined by CDR3 protein, so each entry shows the most common genes and DNA. TCRdb, not the authors, supplied the V and J calls. A total of about 340,000 distinct CDR3 sequences appear in this sample, roughly 17% of them only once. Jointly, the top ten make up about 12% of the sample.

For CDR1 and CDR2, the germline V gene lists SGHRS and YFSETQ. The CDR3 runs 15 amino acids, cysteine and phenylalanine included. Only CDR3 DNA remains: 45 bases, in frame from the first base. V is reduced by 3 bases and J by 0 bases, leaving a spacing of 13 bases between them. Patients with ophthalmopathy had moderately to severely active disease, with a Clinical Activity Score of 3 or more, a NOSPECS grade of 4 or more, and a disease duration of less than 3 months. Patients with other autoimmune diseases, uncontrolled infections, pregnancy or lactation were excluded from the study. Diagnosis relied on clinical symptoms, serum thyroxine, TRAb, thyroid ultrasound and orbital computed tomography. PBMCs were isolated from 7.5 to 10 ml of fresh peripheral blood by Ficoll-Paque density gradient centrifugation. Total RNA was extracted with Trizol reagent and quality-checked on an Agilent 2100 Bioanalyzer.

Input material: peripheral blood. This sequence was found in an adult man with Graves' ophthalmopathy. The chain is made from TRBV5-1 and TRBJ2-7; the D region is possibly TRBD1 or TRBD2, each matching across 5 bases. DNA sequence: TGCGCCAGCAGCTACGGGACGCCCCCCTCCTACGAGCAGTACTTC. Translated, it gives CASSYGTPPSYEQYF.